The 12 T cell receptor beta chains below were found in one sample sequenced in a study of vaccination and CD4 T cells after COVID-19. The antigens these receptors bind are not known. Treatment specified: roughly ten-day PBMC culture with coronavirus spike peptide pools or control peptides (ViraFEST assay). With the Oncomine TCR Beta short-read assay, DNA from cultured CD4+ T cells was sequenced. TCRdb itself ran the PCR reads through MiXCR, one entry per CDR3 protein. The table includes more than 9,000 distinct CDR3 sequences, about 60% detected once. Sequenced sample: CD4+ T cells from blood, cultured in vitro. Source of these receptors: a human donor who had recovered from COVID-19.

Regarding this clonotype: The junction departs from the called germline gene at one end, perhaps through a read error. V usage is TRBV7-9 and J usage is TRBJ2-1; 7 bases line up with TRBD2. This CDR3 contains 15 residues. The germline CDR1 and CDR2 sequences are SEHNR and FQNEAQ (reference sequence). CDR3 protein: CASSFWERGYNEQFF. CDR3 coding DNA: TGCGCCAGCAGCTTCTGGGAGCGGGGCTACAATGAGCAGTTCTTC.

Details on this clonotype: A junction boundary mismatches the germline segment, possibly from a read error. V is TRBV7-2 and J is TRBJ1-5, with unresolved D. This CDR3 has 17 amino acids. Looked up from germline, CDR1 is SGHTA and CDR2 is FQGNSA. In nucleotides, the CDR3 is TGCGCCAGCAGCCAGATGGGGTGGGTTGGGGACAATCAGCCCCAGCATTTT. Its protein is CASSQMGWVGDNQPQHF.

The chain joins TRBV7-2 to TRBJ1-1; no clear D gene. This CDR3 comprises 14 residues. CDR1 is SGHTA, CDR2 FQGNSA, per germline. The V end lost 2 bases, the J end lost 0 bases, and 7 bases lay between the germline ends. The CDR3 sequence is CASSLTGMNTEAFF. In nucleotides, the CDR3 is TGTGCCAGCAGCTTAACGGGGATGAACACTGAAGCTTTCTTT.

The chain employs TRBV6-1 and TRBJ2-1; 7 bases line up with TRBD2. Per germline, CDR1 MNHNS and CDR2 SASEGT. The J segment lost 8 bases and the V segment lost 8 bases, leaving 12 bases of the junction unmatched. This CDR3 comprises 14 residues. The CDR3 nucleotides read TGTGCCAGCCTAGCGGTCGCTCCCTATTATGAGCAGTTCTTC. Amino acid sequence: CASLAVAPYYEQFF.

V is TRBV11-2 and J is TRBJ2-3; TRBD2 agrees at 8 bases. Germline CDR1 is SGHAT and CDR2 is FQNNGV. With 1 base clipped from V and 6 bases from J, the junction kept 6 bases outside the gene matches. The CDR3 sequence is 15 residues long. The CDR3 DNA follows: TGTGCCAGCAGCTTAGGTCTTAGCGGGGAGGATACGCAGTATTTT. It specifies CASSLGLSGEDTQYF. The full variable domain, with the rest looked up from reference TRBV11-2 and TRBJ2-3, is EAGVAQSPRYKIIEKRQSVAFWCNPISGHATLYWYQQILGQGPKLLIQFQNNGVVDDSQLPKDRFSAERLKGVDSTLKIQPAKLEDSAVYLCASSLGLSGEDTQYFGPGTRLTVL.

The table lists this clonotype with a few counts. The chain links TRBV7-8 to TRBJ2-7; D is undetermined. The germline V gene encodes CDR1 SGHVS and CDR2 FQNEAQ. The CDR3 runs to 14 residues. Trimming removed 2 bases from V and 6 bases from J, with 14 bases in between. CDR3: CASSLTRWPSEQYF. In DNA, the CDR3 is TGTGCCAGCAGCTTAACCCGTTGGCCTTCCGAGCAGTACTTC.

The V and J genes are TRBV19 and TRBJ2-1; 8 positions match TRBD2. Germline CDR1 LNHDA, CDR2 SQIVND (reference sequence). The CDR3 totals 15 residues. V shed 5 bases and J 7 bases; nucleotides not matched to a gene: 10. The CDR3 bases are TGTGCCAGTAGTCCGAGAAGCGGGAGTTTAAATGAGCAGTTCTTC. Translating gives CASSPRSGSLNEQFF.

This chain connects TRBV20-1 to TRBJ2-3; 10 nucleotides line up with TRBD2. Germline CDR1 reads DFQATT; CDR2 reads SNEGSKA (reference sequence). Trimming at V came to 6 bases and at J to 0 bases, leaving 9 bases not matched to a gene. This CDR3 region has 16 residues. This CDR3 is CSAVLGLAESTDTQYF. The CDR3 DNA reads TGCAGTGCCGTACTTGGACTAGCGGAAAGCACAGATACGCAGTATTTT.

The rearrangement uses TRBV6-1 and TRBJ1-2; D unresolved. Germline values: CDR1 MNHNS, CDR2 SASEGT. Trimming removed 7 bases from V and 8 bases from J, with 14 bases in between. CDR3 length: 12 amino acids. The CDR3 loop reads CASKTEGLGYTF. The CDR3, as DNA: TGTGCCAGCAAAACCGAGGGTCTCGGCTACACCTTC.

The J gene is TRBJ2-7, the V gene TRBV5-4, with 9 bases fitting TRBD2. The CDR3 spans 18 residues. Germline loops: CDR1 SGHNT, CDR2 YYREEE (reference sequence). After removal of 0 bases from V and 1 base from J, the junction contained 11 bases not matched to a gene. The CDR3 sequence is CASSLVSWAGGPSYEQYF. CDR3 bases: TGTGCCAGCAGCTTGGTTAGCTGGGCGGGAGGGCCTTCCTACGAGCAGTACTTC.

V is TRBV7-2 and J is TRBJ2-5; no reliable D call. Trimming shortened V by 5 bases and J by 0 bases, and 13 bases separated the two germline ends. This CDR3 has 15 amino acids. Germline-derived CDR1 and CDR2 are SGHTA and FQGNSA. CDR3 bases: TGTGCCAGCAGCCCCCGGGCCCGCGACCAAGAGACCCAGTACTTC. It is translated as CASSPRARDQETQYF.

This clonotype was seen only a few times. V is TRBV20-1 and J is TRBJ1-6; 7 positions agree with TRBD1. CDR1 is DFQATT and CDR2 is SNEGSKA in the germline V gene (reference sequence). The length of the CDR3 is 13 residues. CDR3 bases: TGCGGAACGAGGGGACAGCCCAATTCACCCCTCCACTTT. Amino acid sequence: CGTRGQPNSPLHF.